This T cell receptor beta chain was captured in a study of CD8 T cells in Susac syndrome. The authors negatively isolated CD8+ and CD4+ T cells and FACS-enriched TEMRA cells. Trimming removed 0 bases at V and 8 bases at J, with 22 bases between. The CDR3 extends over 17 amino acids. The germline V gene encodes CDR1 SGHTA and CDR2 FQGNSA. With random hexamers, reverse transcription was performed on roughly 0.5 to 1 ug of RNA. TCRdb reprocessed the immunoSEQ multiplex PCR reads via MiXCR and lists one record per CDR3 protein. The sample lists over 95,000 distinct CDR3 sequences, roughly 92% occurring once.

This chain connects TRBV7-2 to TRBJ2-5; D is unresolved. The sample consisted of CD8+ T cells from PBMCs. The source of this sequence is a human donor in good health. The CDR3 spells CASSLATPTTKWGTQYF. The CDR3 DNA follows: TGTGCCAGCAGCTTAGCTACCCCTACTACTAAGTGGGGTACCCAGTACTTC.